The present entry profiles one T cell receptor (beta chain) with its context. Its antigen is currently unknown. Data came from immunoSEQ multiplex PCR; TCRdb stores just in-frame clones and leaves some out. This table has approximately 180,000 clones, 90% to 95% appearing once. This entry comes from a study of T cell responses to AZD1222 COVID-19 vaccine. Study results and limitations: Scientists sampled the repertoires only once the peak T cell response had passed. Breadth and depth of Spike-specific TCRs rose after two AZD1222 doses. Only a handful of AZD1222 recipients, several in all, had baseline seropositivity. The donors showed a predominance of white British ancestry and of females, with possible underestimation of clonal diversity.

This sequence originates from an adult who received the MenACWY meningococcal vaccine as a control. The sample was peripheral blood, taken 28 days after the second dose of the MenACWY control vaccine.

The chain's CDR3 is CASSLGAWTGGTDGYTF. CDR3 sequence (DNA): TGTGCCAGCAGCCTCGGGGCCTGGACAGGGGGGACGGATGGCTACACCTTC. The chain links TRBV5-5 to TRBJ1-2; 10 bases are shared with TRBD1. J was trimmed by 6 bases and V by 4 bases; bases with no gene match: 15. Germline values: CDR1 SGHKS, CDR2 YYEKEE (reference sequence). The CDR3 runs 17 residues.